This T cell receptor beta chain was observed in a study of blood T cell repertoires in COVID-19. Study at large: Italy, Spain and the United States were the sources of the convalescent and acute COVID-19 samples. Sample material is recorded as cDNA or gDNA derived from T cells, B-cell-depleted T cells, or PBMCs.

Original analysis: Quantification of nucleated cells was approximated via reference gene primer amplification. TCRdb keeps only in-frame clones here, not all; method: immunoSEQ multiplex PCR. The V and J calls and clone size come from that table; D and trimming were worked out from the DNA. Of some 240,000 clones in the sample, 70% to 90% were seen once. This CDR3 has 15 residues. V was trimmed by 5 bases and J by 4 bases, leaving 15 bases between them. The germline CDR1 and CDR2 sequences are SEHNR and FQNEAQ (reference sequence). Seattle patients were enrolled during active infection and followed longitudinally.

The sequence derives from a woman aged 70-85 years with COVID-19, enrolled during active disease. The specimen was peripheral blood. The J gene is TRBJ1-3, the V gene TRBV7-9; D possibly corresponds to TRBD1 (5 bases). DNA for the CDR3: TGTGCCAGCAGCGGCTCAGGGTGGCCCGGAAACACCATATATTTT. Translation gives CASSGSGWPGNTIYF.